This T cell receptor (beta chain) was recovered during a study of T cells after yellow fever vaccination. Findings of the study overall: The study noted that FACS-sorted repertoires could contain abundant clonotypes contaminating from the bulk population.

Ten or more counts support this clonotype. Its matching antigen is unknown. It was through 5'RACE template switching that TCR cDNA was made, with a universal primer site and UMIs added. MiXCR, applied by TCRdb to the 5' RACE reads, yields one record per CDR3 protein. The table shows about 250,000 distinct CDR3 sequences, with roughly 4% occurring only once. V lost 5 bases to trimming and J lost 8 bases; unmatched junction nucleotides: 17. The CDR3 has 16 amino acids. Germline CDR1 reads SGHRS; CDR2 reads YFSETQ. The chain carries TRBV5-1 and TRBJ1-2, with 8 bases matching TRBD1. The material was PBMCs, obtained 15 days after the yellow fever booster vaccination. This receptor was obtained from a man aged 18 to 29 who received the YFV17D yellow fever vaccine. The CDR3 DNA sequence: TGCGCCAGCAGACCTCTTGAGACAGGGGCTTTATGGGGCTACACCTTC. It codes for CASRPLETGALWGYTF.